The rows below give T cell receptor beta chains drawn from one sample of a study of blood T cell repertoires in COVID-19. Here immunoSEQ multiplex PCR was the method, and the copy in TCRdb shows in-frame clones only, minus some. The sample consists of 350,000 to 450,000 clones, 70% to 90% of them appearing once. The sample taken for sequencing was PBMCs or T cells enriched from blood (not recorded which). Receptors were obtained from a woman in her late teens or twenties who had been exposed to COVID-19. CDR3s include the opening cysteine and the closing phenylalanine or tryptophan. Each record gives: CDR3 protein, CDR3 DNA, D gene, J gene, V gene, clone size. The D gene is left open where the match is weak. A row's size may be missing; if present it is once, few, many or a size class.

CDR3aa: CASSLSGGMNNQPQHF
CDR3nt: TGTGCCAGCAGTTTATCGGGAGGTATGAACAATCAGCCCCAGCATTTT
d_gene: NA
j_gene: TRBJ1-5
v_gene: TRBV27
abundance: few

CDR3aa: CASSHRHRGNTEAFF
CDR3nt: TGCGCCAGCAGCCACAGACATAGGGGGAACACTGAAGCTTTCTTT
d_gene: NA
j_gene: TRBJ1-1
v_gene: TRBV4-3
abundance: NA

CDR3aa: CASSIVQGARSEAFF
CDR3nt: TGTGCCAGCAGCATCGTACAGGGGGCCAGGTCTGAAGCTTTCTTT
d_gene: TRBD1
j_gene: TRBJ1-1
v_gene: TRBV7-9
abundance: few

CDR3aa: CASSLRGINEAFF
CDR3nt: TGTGCCAGCAGTTTAAGAGGGATTAACGAAGCTTTCTTT
d_gene: NA
j_gene: TRBJ1-1
v_gene: TRBV28
abundance: NA

CDR3aa: CASRPGQDYGYTF
CDR3nt: TGCGCCAGCAGACCGGGACAGGACTATGGCTACACCTTC
d_gene: TRBD1
j_gene: TRBJ1-2
v_gene: TRBV5-1
abundance: NA

CDR3aa: CASSQVPDRGDEKLFF
CDR3nt: TGCGCCAGCAGCCAAGTTCCGGACAGGGGTGATGAAAAACTGTTTTTT
d_gene: TRBD1
j_gene: TRBJ1-4
v_gene: TRBV4-3
abundance: NA

CDR3aa: CASSPPVSSSGNTIYF
CDR3nt: TGTGCCAGCTCACCACCGGTTTCGAGCTCTGGAAACACCATATATTTT
d_gene: NA
j_gene: TRBJ1-3
v_gene: TRBV18
abundance: NA

CDR3aa: CASSARLAGDTDTQYF
CDR3nt: TGTGCCAGCAGCGCACGACTAGCGGGGGACACAGATACGCAGTATTTT
d_gene: TRBD2
j_gene: TRBJ2-3
v_gene: TRBV7-2
abundance: NA

CDR3aa: CASNPTSGAPYEQYF
CDR3nt: TGCGCCAGCAACCCTACTAGCGGGGCTCCCTACGAGCAGTACTTC
d_gene: TRBD2
j_gene: TRBJ2-7
v_gene: TRBV23-1
abundance: NA

CDR3aa: CASSWAGQGFQETQYF
CDR3nt: TGTGCCAGCAGCTGGGCGGGACAGGGCTTCCAAGAGACCCAGTACTTC
d_gene: TRBD1
j_gene: TRBJ2-5
v_gene: TRBV7-9
abundance: NA

CDR3aa: CASRTGGGYGYTF
CDR3nt: TGTGCCAGCAGGACGGGGGGCGGCTATGGCTACACCTTC
d_gene: NA
j_gene: TRBJ1-2
v_gene: TRBV21-1
abundance: NA

CDR3aa: CASSPMGQPSLSYEQYF
CDR3nt: TGTGCCAGCAGCCCGATGGGACAGCCCAGCCTTTCCTACGAGCAGTACTTC
d_gene: TRBD1
j_gene: TRBJ2-7
v_gene: TRBV6-2/TRBV6-3
abundance: NA

CDR3aa: CSVTGMNTEAFF
CDR3nt: TGCAGCGTAACAGGGATGAACACTGAAGCTTTCTTT
d_gene: NA
j_gene: TRBJ1-1
v_gene: TRBV29-1
abundance: NA

CDR3aa: CASSLSQLYGYTF
CDR3nt: TGTGCCAGCAGTTTATCACAGCTCTATGGCTACACCTTC
d_gene: NA
j_gene: TRBJ1-2
v_gene: TRBV12-3/TRBV12-4
abundance: NA

CDR3aa: CSVEKQGLSTDTQYF
CDR3nt: TGCAGCGTTGAGAAACAGGGGCTTAGCACAGATACGCAGTATTTT
d_gene: TRBD1
j_gene: TRBJ2-3
v_gene: TRBV29-1
abundance: NA

CDR3aa: CSALRGTDDYNEQFF
CDR3nt: TGCAGCGCCCTACGAGGGACAGACGATTACAATGAGCAGTTCTTC
d_gene: TRBD1
j_gene: TRBJ2-1
v_gene: TRBV29-1
abundance: few

CDR3aa: CASSLVPTNEKLFF
CDR3nt: TGTGCCAGCAGCTTAGTTCCTACTAATGAAAAACTGTTTTTT
d_gene: NA
j_gene: TRBJ1-4
v_gene: TRBV7-2
abundance: NA

CDR3aa: CASIGTDTQYF
CDR3nt: TGTGCCAGCATCGGCACAGATACGCAGTATTTT
d_gene: NA
j_gene: TRBJ2-3
v_gene: TRBV6-6
abundance: NA

CDR3aa: CASRATPAQPQHF
CDR3nt: TGTGCCAGCCGAGCAACCCCCGCTCAGCCCCAGCATTTT
d_gene: NA
j_gene: TRBJ1-5
v_gene: TRBV11-2
abundance: NA

CDR3aa: CASSVGLRGSSTDTQYF
CDR3nt: TGTGCCAGCAGCGTAGGTCTCCGGGGGTCTAGCACAGATACGCAGTATTTT
d_gene: NA
j_gene: TRBJ2-3
v_gene: TRBV9
abundance: NA

CDR3aa: CASSSGWSGNTGELFF
CDR3nt: TGTGCCAGCAGTTCCGGGTGGTCTGGGAACACCGGGGAGCTGTTTTTT
d_gene: NA
j_gene: TRBJ2-2
v_gene: TRBV5-8
abundance: NA

CDR3aa: CASSDTTRTGTTNTF
CDR3nt: TGTGCCAGCAGCGACACCACCAGGACAGGAACTACTAACACCTTC
d_gene: TRBD1
j_gene: TRBJ1-2
v_gene: TRBV7-9
abundance: NA

CDR3aa: CASSLEGAEYF
CDR3nt: TGCGCCAGCAGCTTGGAGGGGGCGGAGTACTTC
d_gene: TRBD1
j_gene: TRBJ2-7
v_gene: TRBV5-1
abundance: NA

CDR3aa: CASSPGQGAGNEQFF
CDR3nt: TGTGCCAGCTCACCCGGACAGGGGGCAGGGAATGAGCAGTTCTTC
d_gene: TRBD1
j_gene: TRBJ2-1
v_gene: TRBV18
abundance: NA

CDR3aa: CASSPNTGGKGQPQHF
CDR3nt: TGTGCCAGCAGTCCCAACACTGGAGGTAAAGGTCAGCCCCAGCATTTT
d_gene: NA
j_gene: TRBJ1-5
v_gene: TRBV27
abundance: NA

CDR3aa: CASSPVTTSYEQYF
CDR3nt: TGTGCCAGCAGCCCGGTAACGACATCCTACGAGCAGTACTTC
d_gene: NA
j_gene: TRBJ2-7
v_gene: TRBV7-9
abundance: NA

CDR3aa: CASSYLAANSPLHF
CDR3nt: TGTGCCAGCAGCTACTTAGCGGCTAATTCACCCCTCCACTTT
d_gene: NA
j_gene: TRBJ1-6
v_gene: TRBV7-2
abundance: NA

CDR3aa: CAWSSNSYEQYF
CDR3nt: TGTGCCTGGAGTTCGAACAGCTACGAGCAGTACTTC
d_gene: NA
j_gene: TRBJ2-7
v_gene: TRBV30
abundance: NA

CDR3aa: CASSESGHESEAFF
CDR3nt: TGCGCCAGCAGTGAGTCGGGACACGAAAGCGAAGCTTTCTTT
d_gene: NA
j_gene: TRBJ1-1
v_gene: TRBV10-1
abundance: NA

CDR3aa: CASSRRGGGGNEQFF
CDR3nt: TGTGCCAGCAGCCGAAGAGGGGGCGGAGGCAATGAGCAGTTCTTC
d_gene: TRBD1
j_gene: TRBJ2-1
v_gene: TRBV6-5
abundance: NA

CDR3aa: CASPRGRGLVGLAGGLNTGELFF
CDR3nt: TGTGCCAGCCCGCGGGGACGGGGGCTAGTAGGACTAGCGGGAGGGCTGAACACCGGGGAGCTGTTTTTT
d_gene: TRBD2
j_gene: TRBJ2-2
v_gene: TRBV28
abundance: NA

CDR3aa: CASSLAGETGELFF
CDR3nt: TGTGCCAGCAGCTTGGCGGGAGAGACCGGGGAGCTGTTTTTT
d_gene: NA
j_gene: TRBJ2-2
v_gene: TRBV5-4
abundance: NA

CDR3aa: CASSLVRESAGELFF
CDR3nt: TGTGCCAGCAGCTTAGTACGGGAGTCAGCCGGGGAGCTGTTTTTT
d_gene: NA
j_gene: TRBJ2-2
v_gene: TRBV11-2
abundance: NA